What follows are 20 T cell receptor beta chains derived from one specimen sequenced in a study of cytomegalovirus exposure and HLA in healthy donors. The PCR had 60 Vbeta and 13 Jbeta primers. The method was immunoSEQ multiplex PCR; TCRdb's version includes in-frame clones alone and lacks a portion of them. Its table records approximately 150,000 clones. The specimen sequenced was PBMCs. The source of these receptors is a woman younger than 35 in good health and CMV-seronegative.

J is TRBJ2-1 and V is TRBV7-9; 8 bases match TRBD2. Germline V lookup: CDR1 SEHNR, CDR2 FQNEAQ (reference sequence). Trimming at V came to 2 bases and at J to 2 bases, leaving 11 bases not matched to a gene. This CDR3 has 18 residues. In DNA form, the CDR3 reads TGTGCCAGCAGCTTATGGGCCGGGGCGGGAGGTACCTACAATGAGCAGTTCTTC. This translates into CASSLWAGAGGTYNEQFF. The complete variable domain, with remaining parts taken from reference TRBV7-9 and TRBJ2-1, reads DTGVSQNPRHKITKRGQNVTFRCDPISEHNRLYWYRQTLGQGPEFLTYFQNEAQLEKSRLLSDRFSAERPKGSFSTLEIQRTEQGDSAMYLCASSLWAGAGGTYNEQFFGPGTRLTVL.

The genes are TRBV4-1 and TRBJ2-2; possible D gene TRBD1, 7 bases. V was pared by 4 bases and J by 2 bases, with 14 bases between. The CDR3 extends over 16 amino acids. Germline CDR1 MGHRA, CDR2 YSYEKL. The CDR3 nucleotides read TGCGCCAGCAGCCGGACAGGCGGGACTAACACCGGGGAGCTGTTTTTT. Translating gives CASSRTGGTNTGELFF.

The V call is TRBV28, the J call TRBJ1-2, with TRBD1 identical over 12 bases. Germline V CDR1 and CDR2: MDHEN, SYDVKM. CDR3 length: 15 residues. The J segment lost 6 bases and the V segment lost 6 bases, leaving 8 bases of the junction unmatched. The CDR3 here is CASSRDRGRVNGYTF. The DNA of the CDR3 is TGTGCCAGCAGCCGGGACAGGGGGCGCGTTAATGGCTACACCTTC.

V usage is TRBV29-1 and J usage is TRBJ2-4; D gene uncertain. Germline lookup yields CDR1 SQVTM and CDR2 ANQGSEA. Trimming pared 3 bases from V and 15 bases from J, leaving 15 bases between. This CDR3 region has 11 residues. CDR3 residues: CSVEAGSIWYF. As DNA, the CDR3 is TGCAGCGTTGAGGCCGGGTCTATTTGGTACTTC.

This chain joins TRBV27 and TRBJ1-1, with 9 bases fitting TRBD1. CDR3 size: 17 residues. The J segment lost 0 bases and the V segment lost 4 bases, leaving 9 bases of the junction unmatched. CDR1 is MNHEY and CDR2 is SMNVEV in the germline V gene (reference sequence). CDR3 in amino acids: CASSSSGTGLMNTEAFF. In nucleotides, the CDR3 is TGTGCCAGCAGTTCATCCGGGACAGGGCTTATGAACACTGAAGCTTTCTTT.

This chain links TRBV30 with TRBJ1-1, with D possibly being TRBD1 (5 bases). The CDR3 is made up of 12 amino acids. Per the germline V gene, CDR1 is GTSNPN and CDR2 is SVGIG (reference sequence). The ends were cut back, 0 bases at V and 6 bases at J, with 8 bases in the middle. This chain's CDR3 is CAWSVPGPEAFF. The CDR3 nucleotides are TGTGCCTGGAGTGTACCAGGGCCTGAAGCTTTCTTT.

The chain has TRBV9 and TRBJ2-5; D is unclear. The CDR3 consists of 14 residues. V lost 0 bases to trimming and J lost 4 bases, with 10 bases between them. Germline CDR1 SGDLS, CDR2 YYNGEE. The CDR3 loop reads CASSVAGTGETQYF. CDR3 nucleotide sequence: TGTGCCAGCAGCGTAGCTGGTACGGGAGAGACCCAGTACTTC.

This chain links TRBV11-2 with TRBJ1-2; unclear D gene. CDR3 length: 13 residues. Looked up from germline, CDR1 is SGHAT and CDR2 is FQNNGV. V lost 5 bases and J 1 base, leaving 8 bases between the germline ends. The CDR3 bases are TGTGCCAGCAGCCCTAATTTTAACTATGGCTACACCTTC. Its protein product is CASSPNFNYGYTF.

The rearrangement links TRBV7-3 to TRBJ2-7; no clear D. CDR1 is SGHTA, CDR2 FQGTGA, per germline. CDR3 size: 15 residues. Trimming removed 0 bases from V and 5 bases from J, with 14 bases in between. The CDR3 spells CASSLTGSQSHEQYF. In DNA, the CDR3 is TGTGCCAGCAGCTTAACTGGCTCCCAGTCCCACGAGCAGTACTTC.

The rearrangement joins TRBV18 to TRBJ2-1; D may be TRBD2 (5 bases). The V end was cut by 4 bases, the J end by 8 bases, with 15 bases between. The CDR3 totals 14 residues. Germline CDR1 is KGHSH and CDR2 is LQKENI. The CDR3 protein is CASSLERVSDEQFF. The CDR3 DNA sequence: TGTGCCAGCTCACTGGAGAGAGTTAGCGATGAGCAGTTCTTC.

The chain employs TRBV5-6 and TRBJ1-4, with 9 nucleotides matching TRBD1. J gave up 8 bases and V 4 bases, and 9 bases lay outside the gene matches. From germline, CDR1 is SGHDT and CDR2 YYEEEE. The CDR3 totals 15 residues. In DNA, the CDR3 is TGTGCCAGCAGCCCGCGGACAGGGGTTGGAGAAAAACTGTTTTTT. It translates to CASSPRTGVGEKLFF.

V gene TRBV15 combines with J gene TRBJ2-3, with 11 bases matching TRBD2. This CDR3 has 16 amino acids. CDR1 is LNHNV, CDR2 YYDKDF, per germline (reference sequence). V shed 5 bases, J shed 0 bases, and the junction held 4 bases outside the gene matches. The CDR3 DNA is TGTGCCACCAGCCAACTAGCGGGGGTTAGCACAGATACGCAGTATTTT. Protein product: CATSQLAGVSTDTQYF.

The chain uses TRBV5-6 and TRBJ1-4, with D maybe TRBD1 (6 bases). Trimming removed 4 bases from V and 3 bases from J, with 10 bases in between. The germline CDR1 and CDR2 sequences are SGHDT and YYEEEE. This CDR3 comprises 14 residues. The DNA for the CDR3 is TGTGCCAGCAGCCGAGGACAGCCTAATGAAAAACTGTTTTTT. This encodes CASSRGQPNEKLFF.

The V call is TRBV5-6, the J call TRBJ1-6; 7 bases are a match to TRBD1. V lost 1 base, J lost 6 bases, and 1 base stayed unmatched. This CDR3 is built from 14 residues. Germline V gene sequence: CDR1 SGHDT, CDR2 YYEEEE. As DNA, the CDR3 is TGTGCCAGCAGCTTGACAGGGGTTAATTCACCCCTCCACTTT. Amino acids: CASSLTGVNSPLHF.

The J gene is TRBJ2-7, the V gene TRBV11-1; D gene unclear. The V gene's germline CDR1 is SGHAT and CDR2 FQDESV (reference sequence). The CDR3 loop spans 12 amino acids. The V end lost 1 base, the J end lost 7 bases, and 8 bases lay between the germline ends. The CDR3 sequence is CASSLELGEQYV. The CDR3 DNA follows: TGTGCCAGCAGCTTAGAGCTGGGAGAGCAGTACGTC.

This rearrangement joins TRBV30 to TRBJ2-2; D possibly corresponds to TRBD2 (6 bases). CDR1 GTSNPN and CDR2 SVGIG come from the germline V gene (reference sequence). V was clipped by 5 bases and J by 7 bases, with 11 bases between them. The CDR3 is 12 residues long. CDR3 in amino acids: CAWGGIHGELFF. The CDR3 nucleotides are TGTGCCTGGGGGGGGATACACGGGGAGCTGTTTTTT. Based on the CDR3 plus reference TRBV30 and TRBJ2-2, the full variable domain is SQTIHQWPATLVQPVGSPLSLECTVEGTSNPNLYWYRQAAGRGLQLLFYSVGIGQISSEVPQNLSASRPQDRQFILSSKKLLLSDSGFYLCAWGGIHGELFFGEGSRLTVL.

The chain employs TRBV6-5 and TRBJ1-2; D uncertain. CDR1 MNHEY and CDR2 SVGAGI come from the germline V gene. V lost 10 bases and J lost 11, with 23 bases in between. There are 13 residues in the CDR3. The CDR3 loop reads CATYLEVGEIYTF. The CDR3 coding sequence is TGTGCCACCTACTTGGAGGTTGGGGAAATATACACCTTC.

The J gene is TRBJ2-4, the V gene TRBV6-5, with TRBD1 as a possible D gene (6 bases). The germline V and J ends were trimmed by 0 bases and 5 bases, with 11 bases remaining between them. CDR1 and CDR2 (germline): MNHEY, SVGAGI. There are 15 residues in the CDR3. The CDR3 coding sequence is TGTGCCAGCAGTTACTCGAGGGACACCGAAAACATTCAGTACTTC. Protein product: CASSYSRDTENIQYF.

The rearrangement links TRBV6-6 to TRBJ1-3, with no clear D. The germline V gene has CDR1 MNHNY and CDR2 SVGAGI (reference sequence). CDR3 length equals 15 residues. Trimming took off 6 bases at V and 0 bases at J, with 12 bases between the two ends. CDR3 sequence reads: CASRGVSSSGNTIYF. For the CDR3, the DNA is TGTGCCAGCAGGGGCGTCTCGTCCTCTGGAAACACCATATATTTT.

The J gene is TRBJ1-3, the V gene TRBV18; perhaps TRBD1 as D (6 bases). The V end lost 4 bases, the J end lost 0 bases, and 16 bases lay between the germline ends. There are 17 residues in the CDR3. The germline V gene has CDR1 KGHSH and CDR2 LQKENI. The CDR3 nucleotides read TGTGCCAGCTCACGAGGACCCCAGGGGAGCTCTGGAAACACCATATATTTT. Protein product: CASSRGPQGSSGNTIYF.